A single sample is the source of the 32 T cell receptor beta chains below, sequenced in a study of T cells in Graves' hyperthyroidism and ophthalmopathy. TCR beta CDR3 region amplification was performed from RNA transcripts. HTBI primers were used for first-round RT-PCR of the TCR CDR3. TCRdb reanalysed the multiplex PCR reads using MiXCR and keeps one entry per CDR3 protein. This table holds a few hundred thousand distinct CDR3 sequences, roughly 46% found once. Sequenced material: peripheral blood or thyroid tissue (not recorded which). The receptor source for this set is a woman aged 18-29 years with Graves' hyperthyroidism.

This sequence joins TRBV11-3 and TRBJ2-7; 7 positions match TRBD1. Germline-derived CDR1 and CDR2 are SGHNT and YENEEA. The junction had 10 bases not matched to a gene; V was cut back by 10 bases and J by 7 bases. The CDR3 totals 12 residues. The CDR3 protein is CATDRDPREQYF. CDR3 nucleotides: TGTGCCACCGACAGGGATCCTAGGGAGCAGTACTTC.

The J gene is TRBJ1-2, the V gene TRBV6-1, with D maybe TRBD1 (5 bases). The germline gives CDR1 MNHNS, CDR2 SASEGT. CDR3 length equals 15 residues. V gave up 2 bases and J gave up 4 bases, with 14 bases separating them. The CDR3, as DNA: TGTGCCAGCAGTGAACTAGCGGGAGGGGTCTATGGCTACACCTTC. This codes for CASSELAGGVYGYTF.

With regard to this clonotype: The junction and the germline gene differ at one end; a read error may be behind it. The chain links TRBV7-9 to TRBJ1-2; perhaps TRBD1 as D (6 bases). CDR1 is SEHNR and CDR2 is FQNEAQ in the germline V gene (reference sequence). This CDR3 contains 13 residues. CDR3 nucleotides: TGTGCTAGCAGCCGTATAGGGGGGAATGGCTACACCTTC. It specifies CASSRIGGNGYTF.

This clonotype was picked up one time. The chain carries TRBV15 and TRBJ1-1; D unresolved. Deletions cut 8 bases from V and 1 base from J, with 17 bases between. This CDR3 has 15 residues. The germline CDR1 and CDR2 sequences are LNHNV and YYDKDF (reference sequence). The CDR3 sequence: CATVRSSRTNTEAFF. CDR3 bases: TGTGCCACCGTACGGAGCAGCCGAACGAACACTGAAGCTTTCTTT.

The table lists this clonotype with a count of one. The V and J genes are TRBV29-1 and TRBJ1-2, with 7 bases aligning to TRBD1. Germline-derived CDR1 and CDR2 are SQVTM and ANQGSEA. This CDR3 spans 14 amino acids. Losses at the gene ends were 3 bases for V and 4 bases for J; bases not matched to a gene: 8. The CDR3 region has the DNA TGCAGCGTTGACCTGACAGGGAGGGCCTATGGCTACACCTTC. It translates to CSVDLTGRAYGYTF.

The CDR3 nucleotides read TGTGCCAGCAGCTCCGGGTCCCTGAAAGAGACCCAGCATTTT. Amino acid sequence: CASSSGSLKETQHF. The chain carries TRBV7-7 and TRBJ1-5; unclear D gene. Germline CDR1 is SSHAT and CDR2 is FNYEAQ (reference sequence). Trimming took 4 bases from V and 11 from J, leaving 18 bases between them. The length of the CDR3 is 14 residues.

The sample holds a few counts of this clonotype. The genes are TRBV30 and TRBJ2-7; unclear D gene. Trimming left V 0 bases short and J 6 bases short, with 6 bases between. Per the germline V gene, CDR1 is GTSNPN and CDR2 is SVGIG (reference sequence). The CDR3 consists of 11 residues. CDR3 loop: CAWSVSREQYF. DNA of the CDR3: TGTGCCTGGAGTGTAAGTCGCGAGCAGTACTTC.

This clonotype was seen many times. The rearrangement links TRBV29-1 to TRBJ2-7, with a possible D match to TRBD2 (5 bases). Per germline, CDR1 SQVTM and CDR2 ANQGSEA. The CDR3 loop spans 11 amino acids. Trimming removed 3 bases at V and 6 bases at J, with 9 bases between. The CDR3 DNA reads as TGCAGCGTTGATACGGGGTCCGAGCAGTACTTC. This gives the protein CSVDTGSEQYF.

This clonotype was counted at least ten times. This sequence joins TRBV6-2 or TRBV6-3 and TRBJ2-7; 11 bases match TRBD1. J was trimmed by 5 bases and V by 3 bases; bases with no gene match: 6. From germline, CDR1 is MNHEY and CDR2 SVGEGT. The CDR3 extends over 15 amino acids. The CDR3 is CASSYGTGGLNEQYF. CDR3 nucleotides: TGTGCCAGCAGTTATGGGACAGGGGGACTCAACGAGCAGTACTTC.

This clonotype came up once. CDR3 sequence reads: CASSHRGILLNTEAFF. The CDR3 DNA reads TGTGCCAGCAGCCACAGGGGGATATTGTTGAACACTGAAGCTTTCTTT. V usage is TRBV7-9 and J usage is TRBJ1-1, with 8 bases matching TRBD1. CDR1 and CDR2 (germline): SEHNR, FQNEAQ (reference sequence). The V and J ends lost 5 bases and 0 bases, in that order; junction bases with no gene match: 8. The CDR3 is 16 residues long.

This clonotype was counted at least ten times. V and J are TRBV9 and TRBJ2-7; maybe TRBD2 (6 bases). The CDR3 sequence is 14 residues long. The germline CDR1 and CDR2 sequences are SGDLS and YYNGEE. The V and J ends lost 1 base and 3 bases respectively, with 11 bases between them. CDR3 nucleotide sequence: TGTGCCAGCAGCGTATCGGCGGGGTACTACGAGCAGTACTTC. Its protein product is CASSVSAGYYEQYF. Variable domain in full (rest from reference TRBV9 and TRBJ2-7): DSGVTQTPKHLITATGQRVTLRCSPRSGDLSVYWYQQSLDQGLQFLIQYYNGEERAKGNILERFSAQQFPDLHSELNLSSLELGDSALYFCASSVSAGYYEQYFGPGTRLTVT.

The chain links TRBV15 to TRBJ1-1; D gene ambiguous. Trimming removed 6 bases from V and 2 bases from J, with 19 bases in between. CDR3 length: 16 amino acids. CDR1 is LNHNV, CDR2 YYDKDF, per germline (reference sequence). CDR3 bases: TGTGCCACCAGTTCCCTACCCCCCTGGCCAAACACTGAAGCTTTCTTT. Translation: CATSSLPPWPNTEAFF.

This clonotype was recorded at least ten times. The chain uses TRBV5-8 and TRBJ2-7; 9 bases line up with TRBD1. The ends lost 5 bases at V and 3 bases at J; junction bases unmatched: 9. The CDR3 is 15 residues long. Germline CDR1 and CDR2: SGHTS and YDEGEE. CDR3 residues: CASRDDRGNDYEQYF. Written as DNA, the CDR3 is TGTGCCAGCAGAGACGACAGGGGGAATGACTACGAGCAGTACTTC.

In this sample, this clonotype turned up many times. The chain has TRBV5-1 and TRBJ2-7, with TRBD1 matching 7 bases. The CDR3 contains 15 residues. V was clipped by 1 base and J by 6 bases; unmatched bases: 10. The germline CDR1 and CDR2 sequences are SGHRS and YFSETQ. The CDR3 DNA follows: TGCGCCAGCAGCTTGACCCACCGACAGGGTCGCGAGCAGTACTTC. Protein product: CASSLTHRQGREQYF.

This clonotype is a singleton in its sample. The chain has TRBV15 and TRBJ2-5; TRBD1 agrees at 9 bases. Per germline, CDR1 LNHNV and CDR2 YYDKDF (reference sequence). This CDR3 has 15 residues. V was pared by 3 bases and J by 5 bases, with 7 bases of the junction left unmatched. The CDR3 DNA reads TGTGCCACCAGCAGCCTTACAGGGGGCGGGGAGACCCAGTACTTC. It is translated as CATSSLTGGGETQYF. Combining the CDR3 with reference TRBV15 and TRBJ2-5 gives the whole variable domain DAMVIQNPRYQVTQFGKPVTLSCSQTLNHNVMYWYQQKSSQAPKLLFHYYDKDFNNEADTPDNFQSRRPNTSFCFLDIRSPGLGDTAMYLCATSSLTGGGETQYFGPGTRLLVL.

The chain carries TRBV18 and TRBJ2-4, with 7 nucleotides matching TRBD1. V lost 8 bases to trimming and J lost 9 bases; unmatched junction nucleotides: 10. CDR1 and CDR2 from the germline V gene are KGHSH and LQKENI. This CDR3 is built from 13 residues. The CDR3 sequence is CASTTTGVVIQYF. The CDR3 nucleotides read TGTGCCAGCACCACAACAGGGGTTGTCATTCAGTACTTC. The variable domain in full, with the rest retrieved from reference TRBV18 and TRBJ2-4, is NAGVMQNPRHLVRRRGQEARLRCSPMKGHSHVYWYRQLPEEGLKFMVYLQKENIIDESGMPKERFSAEFPKEGPSILRIQQVVRGDSAAYFCASTTTGVVIQYFGAGTRLSVL.

The chain has TRBV7-2 and TRBJ2-5; D is unresolved. The ends were cut back, 4 bases at V and 7 bases at J, with 4 bases in the middle. The germline V gene has CDR1 SGHTA and CDR2 FQGNSA. The CDR3 is 10 residues long. The CDR3: CASSSRTQYF. CDR3 DNA sequence: TGTGCCAGCAGCTCCAGGACCCAGTACTTC.

In this sample, this clonotype turned up many times. The V gene is TRBV7-2, the J gene TRBJ2-7; 8 bases are shared with TRBD2. V lost 6 bases, J lost 2 bases, and 3 bases stayed unmatched. CDR1 and CDR2 from the germline V gene are SGHTA and FQGNSA. The CDR3 is made up of 13 amino acids. As DNA, the CDR3 is TGTGCCAGCAGGGGCGGGAGGCCCTACGAGCAGTACTTC. This gives the protein CASRGGRPYEQYF.

The V call is TRBV5-8, the J call TRBJ2-2; the match to TRBD2 covers 7 bases. The CDR3 is 16 residues long. J was trimmed by 6 bases and V by 0 bases; bases with no gene match: 8. The germline CDR1 and CDR2 sequences are SGHTS and YDEGEE. The CDR3 nucleotides are TGTGCCAGCAGCTTGGAATATGCGGGGGTGGCCGGGGAGCTGTTTTTT. Its protein is CASSLEYAGVAGELFF.

There are many counts of this clonotype. V usage is TRBV5-1 and J usage is TRBJ2-5, with 9 bases that match TRBD1. This CDR3 comprises 13 residues. J lost 13 bases, V lost 4 bases, and 11 bases had no gene match. Germline V gene lookup returns CDR1 SGHRS and CDR2 YFSETQ. CDR3 DNA sequence: TGCGCCAGCAGCCACGGGACAGGGCTTCGTATGTACTTC. Translated: CASSHGTGLRMYF.

The table lists this clonotype with many counts. CDR3 bases: TGTGCCAGCAGTGACACGACTAGCGGGAGTGAGACCCAGTACTTC. This translates into CASSDTTSGSETQYF. The chain recombines TRBV6-1 with TRBJ2-5; 12 positions agree with TRBD2. The CDR3 is made up of 15 amino acids. Losses at the gene ends were 3 bases for V and 5 bases for J; bases not matched to a gene: 4. Per the germline V gene, CDR1 is MNHNS and CDR2 is SASEGT.

The genes are TRBV9 and TRBJ1-1, with 7 bases aligning to TRBD1. Germline lookup yields CDR1 SGDLS and CDR2 YYNGEE. The CDR3 spans 15 residues. V lost 5 bases to trimming and J lost 5 bases; unmatched junction nucleotides: 12. CDR3 loop: CASSDREGGHTEAFF. For the CDR3, the DNA is TGTGCCAGCAGTGACAGGGAGGGGGGCCATACTGAAGCTTTCTTT.

This clonotype was detected only a few times. This chain connects TRBV27 to TRBJ2-7, with D possibly being TRBD1 or TRBD2 (6 bases each). This CDR3 has 13 amino acids. CDR1 is MNHEY and CDR2 is SMNVEV in the germline V gene (reference sequence). Trimming removed 11 bases from V and 3 bases from J, with 17 bases in between. The CDR3 nucleotides read TGTGCCGCCGGGGGCCCCGGGAACTACGAGCAGTACTTC. This encodes CAAGGPGNYEQYF.

This clonotype was found once. This chain joins TRBV4-1 and TRBJ2-1, with D perhaps matching TRBD2 (6 bases). The CDR3 is made up of 14 amino acids. V dropped 11 bases and J dropped 4 bases, with 18 bases sitting between them. Germline V gene data show CDR1 as MGHRA and CDR2 as YSYEKL. As DNA, the CDR3 is TGCGCCTCATCCGGAGGGGTAGGTTACAATGAGCAGTTCTTC. Translated, it gives CASSGGVGYNEQFF.

This clonotype was counted at least ten times. The chain has TRBV7-9 and TRBJ1-5; no clear D. CDR1 and CDR2 from the germline V gene are SEHNR and FQNEAQ (reference sequence). The CDR3 totals 14 residues. The V and J ends lost 5 bases and 5 bases respectively, with 13 bases between them. DNA for the CDR3: TGTGCCAGCAGCGGGAGTACATGGGATCAGCCCCAGCATTTT. Translating gives CASSGSTWDQPQHF.

The chain uses TRBV7-2 and TRBJ1-4, with D uncertain. This CDR3 is 14 amino acids long. V lost 5 bases to trimming and J lost 8 bases, with 15 bases between them. CDR1 is SGHTA, CDR2 FQGNSA, per germline. The CDR3 coding sequence is TGTGCCAGCAGCCCATATCGGGGAGCCGAAAAACTGTTTTTT. Amino acid sequence: CASSPYRGAEKLFF.

V gene TRBV5-5 combines with J gene TRBJ1-2; D not resolved. Germline V gene sequence: CDR1 SGHKS, CDR2 YYEKEE (reference sequence). The CDR3 has 14 residues. The ends were cut back, 2 bases at V and 2 bases at J, with 10 bases in the middle. As DNA, the CDR3 is TGTGCCAGCAGCTTCGGGTCGGGAAACTATGGCTACACCTTC. It yields the protein CASSFGSGNYGYTF.

This sequence joins TRBV5-1 and TRBJ2-6; 8 nucleotides align to TRBD1. The V gene end was trimmed by 7 bases and the J gene end by 0 bases; junction bases not matched to a gene: 12. The CDR3 is 18 amino acids. The germline gives CDR1 SGHRS, CDR2 YFSETQ. CDR3 sequence reads: CASGQPGTGPSGANVLTF. In DNA form, the CDR3 reads TGCGCCAGCGGTCAACCCGGGACAGGACCCTCTGGGGCCAACGTCCTGACTTTC. The variable domain in full, with the rest retrieved from reference TRBV5-1 and TRBJ2-6, is KAGVTQTPRYLIKTRGQQVTLSCSPISGHRSVSWYQQTPGQGLQFLFEYFSETQRNKGNFPGRFSGRQFSNSRSEMNVSTLELGDSALYLCASGQPGTGPSGANVLTFGAGSRLTVL.

This clonotype was seen ten or more times. The rearrangement links TRBV5-1 to TRBJ1-4; perhaps TRBD1 as D (6 bases). Trimming took off 0 bases at V and 8 bases at J, with 14 bases between the two ends. CDR1 SGHRS and CDR2 YFSETQ come from the germline V gene. CDR3 size: 15 residues. The chain's CDR3 is CASSLAGGFDEKLFF. CDR3 DNA: TGCGCCAGCAGCTTGGCCGGGGGCTTTGACGAAAAACTGTTTTTT.

This clonotype showed up many times. CDR3 DNA sequence: TGTGCCAGCAGCTATGGGACTAGCGTTTCCTACGAGCAGTACTTC. Amino acids: CASSYGTSVSYEQYF. This chain joins TRBV7-2 and TRBJ2-7; 10 bases map to TRBD2. The CDR3 is 15 amino acids. From germline, CDR1 is SGHTA and CDR2 FQGNSA. Trimming removed 4 bases from V and 1 base from J; junction bases left unmatched: 4.

The CDR3 loop is CASSPPAQSSYNEQYF. The CDR3 coding sequence is TGTGCCAGCAGCCCTCCAGCTCAGAGCTCCTACAATGAGCAGTACTTC. The V gene is TRBV7-9, the J gene TRBJ2-7; D unclear. The CDR3 runs to 16 residues. Germline CDR1 SEHNR, CDR2 FQNEAQ (reference sequence). Trimming took off 5 bases at V and 7 bases at J, with 24 bases between the two ends.

The chain couples TRBV3-1 to TRBJ2-5; 7 bases match TRBD2. V gave up 4 bases and J gave up 10 bases; unmatched junction bases: 12. Germline CDR1 reads LGHDT; CDR2 reads YNNKEL (reference sequence). The CDR3 runs 14 residues. The CDR3 loop reads CASSPGGDQEGQYF. The DNA of the CDR3 is TGTGCCAGCAGCCCGGGAGGAGACCAAGAGGGCCAGTACTTC.